The next 8 T cell receptor beta chains were all read from a single sample in a study of patients and donors after allogeneic stem cell transplantation. TCRdb reanalysed the RT-PCR reads using MiXCR and keeps one entry per CDR3 protein. The table lists 150,000 to 250,000 distinct CDR3 sequences, around two fifths of them singletons, with 30% to 35% in the top ten. The sequenced material came from blood, either unsorted or a sorted T cell fraction (not recorded which). Receptor source: a human donor who was either an allogeneic HSCT recipient or a stem cell or donor lymphocyte infusion donor (not recorded which). It is not recorded whose cells these are; they may come from a transplant donor.

This clonotype turned up a few times. CDR3 protein: CASSLAPSGELFF. The CDR3, as DNA: TGCGCCAGCAGTCTGGCCCCCTCCGGGGAGCTGTTTTTT. V is TRBV5-1 and J is TRBJ2-2, with D hard to call. Germline CDR1 SGHRS, CDR2 YFSETQ. Trimming shortened V by 5 bases and J by 6 bases, and 11 bases separated the two germline ends. This CDR3 spans 13 amino acids.

This clonotype has at least ten counts. The V and J genes are TRBV12-3 or TRBV12-4 and TRBJ1-1; weak D call: TRBD1 (6 bases). The V end was cut by 3 bases, the J end by 0 bases, with 8 bases between. The CDR3 contains 14 residues. CDR3 sequence reads: CASSFGDMNTEAFF. In DNA, the CDR3 is TGTGCCAGCAGTTTCGGGGACATGAACACTGAAGCTTTCTTT.

The chain recombines TRBV6-5 with TRBJ1-1; D gene ambiguous. The CDR3 sequence is 12 residues long. Trimming removed 5 bases at V and 0 bases at J, with 4 bases between. Germline CDR1 MNHEY, CDR2 SVGAGI. CDR3 amino acids: CASSQMNTEAFF. The CDR3 DNA reads as TGTGCCAGCAGTCAAATGAACACTGAAGCTTTCTTT.

The rearrangement uses TRBV7-9 and TRBJ2-1; no clear D. Trimming took off 4 bases at V and 8 bases at J, with 9 bases between the two ends. Germline values: CDR1 SEHNR, CDR2 FQNEAQ (reference sequence). The CDR3 covers 12 residues. Here the CDR3 reads CASSSDRDEQFF. In DNA form, the CDR3 reads TGTGCCAGCAGCTCTGATCGGGATGAGCAGTTCTTC.

This clonotype appeared a few times. V is TRBV6-5 and J is TRBJ2-7; 7 bases line up with TRBD1. Germline V CDR1 and CDR2: MNHEY, SVGAGI. The V and J ends lost 6 bases and 2 bases, in that order; junction bases with no gene match: 4. This CDR3 has 13 residues. The CDR3 DNA reads as TGTGCCAGCAGCCCGGGACAGACCTACGAGCAGTACTTC. Protein product: CASSPGQTYEQYF.

This clonotype occurred a few times. The chain links TRBV25-1 to TRBJ1-3; the D gene is possibly TRBD1 (5 bases). Trimming shortened V by 5 bases and J by 0 bases, and 11 bases separated the two germline ends. Germline values: CDR1 MGHDK, CDR2 SYGVNS. This CDR3 spans 15 amino acids. CDR3 DNA sequence: TGTGCCAGCAGTCCTCTCGGGGGCTCTGGAAACACCATATATTTT. Protein sequence: CASSPLGGSGNTIYF.

J is TRBJ2-7 and V is TRBV13; 15 nucleotides match TRBD2. CDR1 and CDR2 (germline): PRHDT, FYEKMQ (reference sequence). V lost 5 bases, J lost 6 bases, and 2 bases stayed unmatched. The CDR3 length is 14 residues. CDR3 region: CASSRTSGRGEQYF. CDR3 DNA sequence: TGTGCCAGCAGCAGGACTAGCGGGAGGGGCGAGCAGTACTTC. The complete variable domain, with remaining parts taken from reference TRBV13 and TRBJ2-7, reads AAGVIQSPRHLIKEKRETATLKCYPIPRHDTVYWYQQGPGQDPQFLISFYEKMQSDKGSIPDRFSAQQFSDYHSELNMSSLELGDSALYFCASSRTSGRGEQYFGPGTRLTVT.

The chain employs TRBV24-1 and TRBJ2-1, with 11 bases identical to TRBD2. The CDR3 contains 16 residues. Per germline, CDR1 KGHDR and CDR2 SFDVKD. With V trimmed by 5 bases and J by 12 bases, 14 bases remained unmatched. CDR3 sequence: CATSASGLADTMRQFF. CDR3 bases: TGTGCCACCAGTGCATCGGGACTAGCGGACACAATGAGGCAGTTCTTC.